The rows below give T cell receptor beta chains drawn from one sample of a study of blood T cell repertoires in COVID-19. The repertoire was sequenced with immunoSEQ multiplex PCR; TCRdb's copy has only in-frame clones and lacks some. The sample gives about 300,000 clones, roughly nine tenths of which show up once; roughly 1.9% is in the top ten. The material sequenced was peripheral blood. The origin of the receptors is a woman younger than 45 with COVID-19, enrolled during active disease. CDR3s include the opening cysteine and the closing phenylalanine or tryptophan. Expanded clones get a size class; other rows say once, few or many, or leave the size out.

v_call clone_size cdr3_aa
TRBV5-1 NA CASSPAASGGRETQYF
TRBV5-1 once CASRRQGASYNEQFF
TRBV7-2 NA CASSFDRGAFYGYTF
TRBV4-2 NA CASSQDSGPSGNTIYF
TRBV2 NA CASRARDRATEAFF
TRBV2 NA CASSEVRGETQYF
TRBV2 NA CASPNSGGARNEQFF
TRBV28 once CASSSDGVAKNIQYF
TRBV2 few CASKGQVNQPQHF
TRBV18 NA CASSPATGGKRETQYF
TRBV6-5 NA CASKPRRNTGELFF
TRBV5-4 NA CASSLEVTREQYF
TRBV2 many CASNIQGEGGYTF
TRBV7-9 NA CASSPDRGSYEKLFF
TRBV6-5 NA CAVGQRGIPPEKLFF
TRBV7-3 once CASSSRPIRQNNQPQHF
TRBV7-9 NA CASSLVKGKGEKLFF
TRBV11-2 NA CASSFSPPGAPRHTEAFF
TRBV7-2 NA CASSLGGAGPSETQYF
TRBV10-3 NA CAISATGGFSYEQYF
TRBV9 NA CASSDPRGASGGRTTDTQYF
TRBV4-3 NA CASSQGRQGPTPPEKLFF
TRBV11-3 NA CASSPNPNYNEQFF
TRBV2 NA CASSVGLAGGPDTQYF
TRBV6-5 once CASRITYQGYGYTF
TRBV28 NA CASGLGVNQPQHF
TRBV5-1 NA CASSLRDRSTEAFF
TRBV10-3 once CAISSGGVTEAFF
TRBV5-4 NA CASSLELAMETQYF
TRBV7-9 NA CASSNGQGAREQYF
TRBV12-5 NA CASGPDWYNEQFF
TRBV28 NA CASSPGTGDSPLHF
TRBV2 NA CASSPDRGGGYTF
TRBV5-1 NA CASSARSGTGNTEAFF
TRBV7-2 NA CASSLGTTGRTGELFF
TRBV5-8 once CASSVHRGTRSTEAFF
TRBV6-6 NA CASSPSTGVNTEAFF
TRBV6-5 few CASSKRGGEQFF
TRBV9 NA CASSVTGLTYNSPLHF
TRBV20-1 NA CSFVSDTEAFF
TRBV5-5 NA CASTPGSSQTSLEQYF
TRBV7-8 NA CASSARSGQNRETQYF